This TCR beta chain was obtained from a study of blood T cell repertoires in COVID-19. At the level of the study: The United States, Italy and Spain were the sources of the acute and convalescent COVID-19 samples.

TCRdb's table, derived via immunoSEQ multiplex PCR, lists solely in-frame clones and lacks some. The data contain 400,000 to 450,000 clones, 89% of them seen just once; the ten biggest clones take up around 1.5%. Seattle enrolled patients during active infection and tracked them longitudinally. Material for sequencing was peripheral blood. The TCR originated in a woman in her thirties or forties with COVID-19, enrolled during active disease.

CDR3 DNA sequence: TGTGCCAGCAGCTCCACAGGGCGGGAGACCCAGTACTTC. The encoded protein is CASSSTGRETQYF. The chain carries TRBV7-3 and TRBJ2-5, with a possible D match to TRBD1 (6 bases). Germline loops: CDR1 SGHTA, CDR2 FQGTGA. The CDR3 length is 13 residues. Trimming shortened V by 4 bases and J by 5 bases, and 11 bases separated the two germline ends.